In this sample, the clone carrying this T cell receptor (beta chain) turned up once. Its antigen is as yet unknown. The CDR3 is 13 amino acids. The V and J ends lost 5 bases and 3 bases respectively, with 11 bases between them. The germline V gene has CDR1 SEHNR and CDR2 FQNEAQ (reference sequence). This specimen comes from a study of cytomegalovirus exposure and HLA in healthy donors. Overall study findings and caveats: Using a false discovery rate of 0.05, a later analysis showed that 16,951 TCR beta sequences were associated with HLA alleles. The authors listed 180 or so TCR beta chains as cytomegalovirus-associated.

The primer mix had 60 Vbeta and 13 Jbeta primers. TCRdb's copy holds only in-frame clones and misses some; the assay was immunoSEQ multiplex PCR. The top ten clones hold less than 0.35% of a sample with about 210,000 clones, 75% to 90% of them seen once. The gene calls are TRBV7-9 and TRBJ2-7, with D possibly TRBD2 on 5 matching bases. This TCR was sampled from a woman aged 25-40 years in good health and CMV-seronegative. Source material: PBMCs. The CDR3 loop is CASSPAAHYEQYF. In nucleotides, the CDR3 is TGTGCCAGCAGCCCAGCGGCCCACTACGAGCAGTACTTC.